The 31 T cell receptor beta chains reported below all come from one sample, sequenced in a study of blood T cell repertoires in COVID-19. Assay: immunoSEQ multiplex PCR; the TCRdb copy retains only in-frame clones and omits some. Among about 190,000 clones listed, around 84% were seen once. Sample: PBMCs or T cells enriched from blood (not recorded which). These receptor sequences come from a woman aged 30 to 39 who had recovered from COVID-19.

The chain carries TRBV5-4 and TRBJ2-1, with 9 bases lining up with TRBD1. Germline CDR1 reads SGHNT; CDR2 reads YYREEE (reference sequence). V was clipped by 5 bases and J by 1 base; unmatched bases: 4. The CDR3 spans 15 residues. CDR3 bases: TGTGCCAGCAGTCCCGGGACAGGGTCCTACAATGAGCAGTTCTTC. Protein product: CASSPGTGSYNEQFF.

This clone was recorded only once. This chain links TRBV9 with TRBJ1-3, with D possibly TRBD1 on 5 matching bases. V was clipped by 2 bases and J by 2 bases, with 17 bases between them. Per the germline V gene, CDR1 is SGDLS and CDR2 is YYNGEE. The CDR3 totals 17 residues. The CDR3 DNA reads TGTGCCAGCAGCGTCGAACCCAGGGTTAAGACTGGAAACACCATATATTTT. It translates to CASSVEPRVKTGNTIYF.

This chain links TRBV28 with TRBJ2-2; TRBD2 matches 8 bases. There are 17 residues in the CDR3. With 7 bases clipped from V and 2 bases from J, the junction kept 12 bases outside the gene matches. CDR1 MDHEN and CDR2 SYDVKM come from the germline V gene. CDR3 bases: TGTGCCAGCATCCCGGGGGGGGGACCGATCAACACCGGGGAGCTGTTTTTT. Amino acids: CASIPGGGPINTGELFF. Variable domain in full (rest from reference TRBV28 and TRBJ2-2): DVKVTQSSRYLVKRTGEKVFLECVQDMDHENMFWYRQDPGLGLRLIYFSYDVKMKEKGDIPEGYSVSREKKERFSLILESASTNQTSMYLCASIPGGGPINTGELFFGEGSRLTVL.

This clone was observed a single time. V and J are TRBV6-5 and TRBJ2-5; TRBD1 aligns across 8 bases. Germline assignment: CDR1 MNHEY and CDR2 SVGAGI. J lost 1 base, V lost 2 bases, and 0 bases had no gene match. This CDR3 spans 14 amino acids. The CDR3 DNA sequence: TGTGCCAGCAGTTACGGGACAGGCCAAGAGACCCAGTACTTC. This sequence encodes CASSYGTGQETQYF.

The CDR3 bases are TGTGCCAGCAGCTACTACAGGGGGCCCGATCAGCCCCAGCATTTT. The encoded protein is CASSYYRGPDQPQHF. The chain carries TRBV7-2 and TRBJ1-5; TRBD1 aligns across 9 bases. The length of the CDR3 is 15 residues. V was pared by 4 bases and J by 5 bases, with 6 bases of the junction left unmatched. CDR1 is SGHTA, CDR2 FQGNSA, per germline.

This clone was recorded only once. The J gene is TRBJ2-5, the V gene TRBV12-3 or TRBV12-4; 9 bases are shared with TRBD1. The CDR3 sequence is 13 residues long. J lost 7 bases, V lost 5 bases, and 5 bases had no gene match. CDR3 nucleotide sequence: TGTGCCAGCAGTGTGGGACAGGGTATGACCCAGTACTTC. Its translation: CASSVGQGMTQYF.

CDR3 DNA: TGTGCCAGCAGTTCATTATACGAGGGTCGGGAAAACACCGGGGAGCTGTTTTTT. Translating gives CASSSLYEGRENTGELFF. J is TRBJ2-2 and V is TRBV28; TRBD2 is a possible D gene (5 bases). The germline V gene has CDR1 MDHEN and CDR2 SYDVKM. Between the trimmed V and J ends, which lost 4 bases and 2 bases, there was a span of 20 bases. This CDR3 has 18 residues.

Many counts were recorded for this clone. Other DNA sequences in the same sample also yield this CDR3. The J gene is TRBJ1-6, the V gene TRBV28; D remains unclear. The CDR3 loop spans 14 amino acids. The germline V gene has CDR1 MDHEN and CDR2 SYDVKM. Trimming shortened V by 3 bases and J by 5 bases, and 8 bases separated the two germline ends. CDR3 nucleotides: TGTGCCAGCAGTTTGAGACGGGATAATTCACCCCTCCACTTT. Translated, it gives CASSLRRDNSPLHF.

The rearrangement uses TRBV18 and TRBJ1-3; 7 nucleotides match TRBD1. This CDR3 has 14 residues. The V segment lost 5 bases and the J segment 0 bases; nucleotides outside the gene matches: 1. Germline values: CDR1 KGHSH, CDR2 LQKENI. The CDR3: CASSTGDSGNTIYF. For the CDR3, the DNA is TGTGCCAGCTCAACAGGGGACTCTGGAAACACCATATATTTT.

The V call is TRBV6-5, the J call TRBJ1-1, with unresolved D. The CDR3 is 13 amino acids. Trimming stripped 0 bases from V and 8 bases from J, with 10 bases between. CDR1 is MNHEY, CDR2 SVGAGI, per germline. In DNA form, the CDR3 reads TGTGCCAGCAGTTACTCGGTTGCGAGGGAAGCTTTCTTT. Translated, it gives CASSYSVAREAFF.

This sequence joins TRBV28 and TRBJ2-1; 13 nucleotides agree with TRBD2. The length of the CDR3 is 17 residues. Germline CDR1 and CDR2: MDHEN and SYDVKM. Trimming took 2 bases from V and 6 from J; bases not matched to a gene: 7. CDR3 sequence: CASSLVLAGGYGNEQFF. The CDR3 coding sequence is TGTGCCAGCAGTTTAGTACTAGCGGGAGGGTATGGCAATGAGCAGTTCTTC.

The chain has TRBV14 and TRBJ2-1; 10 nucleotides match TRBD2. The ends lost 3 bases at V and 8 bases at J; junction bases unmatched: 13. The CDR3 is made up of 17 amino acids. The germline V gene has CDR1 SGHDN and CDR2 FVKESK. The CDR3 loop reads CASSQGPSGSPRDEQFF. Written as DNA, the CDR3 is TGTGCCAGCAGCCAGGGTCCTAGCGGGAGCCCACGGGATGAGCAGTTCTTC. Combining the CDR3 with reference TRBV14 and TRBJ2-1 gives the whole variable domain EAGVTQFPSHSVIEKGQTVTLRCDPISGHDNLYWYRRVMGKEIKFLLHFVKESKQDESGMPNNRFLAERTGGTYSTLKVQPAELEDSGVYFCASSQGPSGSPRDEQFFGPGTRLTVL.

The rearrangement links TRBV27 to TRBJ2-7, with 9 bases identical to TRBD2. The ends lost 4 bases at V and 2 bases at J; junction bases unmatched: 12. Germline CDR1 MNHEY, CDR2 SMNVEV (reference sequence). This CDR3 spans 17 amino acids. This CDR3 reads CASSSPSLAGVPYEQYF. The CDR3 DNA is TGTGCCAGCAGTTCACCCTCGTTAGCGGGAGTGCCCTACGAGCAGTACTTC.

J is TRBJ2-1 and V is TRBV6-6; possible D gene TRBD1, 6 bases. The germline V gene encodes CDR1 MNHNY and CDR2 SVGAGI (reference sequence). This CDR3 region has 16 residues. V was trimmed by 5 bases and J by 0 bases, leaving 14 bases between them. For the CDR3, the DNA is TGTGCCAGCAGTCACAGGGACGTAAGCTCCTACAATGAGCAGTTCTTC. The encoded protein is CASSHRDVSSYNEQFF.

This sequence joins TRBV6-5 and TRBJ1-4; the D is unclear. The CDR3 is made up of 12 amino acids. Germline CDR1 MNHEY, CDR2 SVGAGI. Trimming shortened V by 8 bases and J by 5 bases, and 9 bases separated the two germline ends. The CDR3 sequence: CASRTRNEKLFF. CDR3 DNA: TGTGCCAGCCGAACGCGGAATGAAAAACTGTTTTTT.

V is TRBV3-1 (or the pseudogene TRBV3-2) and J is TRBJ1-1; 8 bases line up with TRBD1. The CDR3 extends over 14 amino acids. J lost 1 base, V lost 6 bases, and 4 bases had no gene match. Germline V gene lookup returns CDR1 LGHDT and CDR2 YNNKEL (reference sequence). Here the CDR3 DNA reads TGTGCCAGCAGGCGCGGACAGGGGAACACTGAAGCTTTCTTT. It codes for CASRRGQGNTEAFF.

The chain carries TRBV2 and TRBJ1-1; no clear D. Germline CDR1 SNHLY, CDR2 FYNNEI. The CDR3 has 15 amino acids. V was cut by 4 bases and J by 2 bases, with 14 bases left in between. The CDR3 DNA sequence: TGTGCCAGCAGTGTCCCCGGCCTAGGAAACACTGAAGCTTTCTTT. It yields the protein CASSVPGLGNTEAFF.

The J gene is TRBJ2-1, the V gene TRBV7-2; 7 bases map to TRBD2. Per the germline V gene, CDR1 is SGHTA and CDR2 is FQGNSA. The V and J ends lost 1 base and 7 bases, in that order; junction bases with no gene match: 16. This CDR3 has 18 amino acids. The CDR3 loop is CASSLGVAGGGIRNEQFF. The CDR3 DNA reads as TGTGCCAGCAGCTTAGGGGTCGCAGGCGGGGGTATTAGGAATGAGCAGTTCTTC.

The chain combines TRBV11-3 with TRBJ2-3; a possible D gene is TRBD1 (6 bases). The germline CDR1 and CDR2 sequences are SGHNT and YENEEA. V lost 4 bases and J 0 bases, leaving 14 bases between the germline ends. The CDR3 runs 16 residues. The DNA of the CDR3 is TGTGCCAGCAGCTCTGGACAGCCCCCTAGCACAGATACGCAGTATTTT. It encodes CASSSGQPPSTDTQYF.

V gene TRBV5-1 combines with J gene TRBJ2-5; 15 nucleotides agree with TRBD2. The V segment lost 0 bases and the J segment 2 bases; nucleotides outside the gene matches: 14. Germline V gene lookup returns CDR1 SGHRS and CDR2 YFSETQ. The CDR3 loop spans 21 amino acids. For the CDR3, the DNA is TGCGCCAGCAGCTTGGGAAACCTGGGACTAGCGGGGGGCCGCCGGCAAGAGACCCAGTACTTC. Translating it yields CASSLGNLGLAGGRRQETQYF.

The J gene is TRBJ1-2, the V gene TRBV5-1; 7 bases align to TRBD1. The CDR3 has 17 amino acids. CDR1 and CDR2 (germline): SGHRS, YFSETQ. J gave up 0 bases and V 4 bases, and 12 bases lay outside the gene matches. The CDR3 is CASSPQTGRPTNYGYTF. The CDR3, as DNA: TGCGCCAGCAGCCCCCAGACAGGGCGGCCTACTAACTATGGCTACACCTTC.

The genes are TRBV18 and TRBJ2-1; no clear D gene. Germline V gives CDR1 KGHSH, CDR2 LQKENI. Trimming stripped 4 bases from V and 8 bases from J, with 12 bases between. The CDR3 loop spans 13 amino acids. CDR3 loop: CASSLHVSDEQFF. Written as DNA, the CDR3 is TGTGCCAGCTCACTCCATGTATCGGATGAGCAGTTCTTC.

The rearrangement uses TRBV30 and TRBJ1-5; D might be TRBD1 (5 bases). CDR3 size: 15 residues. CDR1 and CDR2 from the germline V gene are GTSNPN and SVGIG (reference sequence). V gave up 5 bases and J gave up 6 bases, with 20 bases separating them. Here the CDR3 DNA reads TGTGCCTGGTCCCAGGGAGGGGTTGTAGCTCAGCCCCAGCATTTT. It yields the protein CAWSQGGVVAQPQHF.

The chain combines TRBV7-3 with TRBJ1-1, with D uncertain. V lost 1 base and J lost 1, with 4 bases in between. The germline CDR1 and CDR2 sequences are SGHTA and FQGTGA. This CDR3 region has 13 residues. The CDR3 nucleotides read TGTGCCAGCAGCTTAAAGCAGAACACTGAAGCTTTCTTT. It is translated as CASSLKQNTEAFF. Drawing the rest from reference TRBV7-3 and TRBJ1-1, the complete variable domain is GAGVSQTPSNKVTEKGKYVELRCDPISGHTALYWYRQSLGQGPEFLIYFQGTGAADDSGLPNDRFFAVRPEGSVSTLKIQRTERGDSAVYLCASSLKQNTEAFFGQGTRLTVV.

The gene calls are TRBV5-1 and TRBJ2-5, with 9 bases identical to TRBD2. From germline, CDR1 is SGHRS and CDR2 YFSETQ. V was clipped by 4 bases and J by 5 bases; unmatched bases: 6. The CDR3 length is 14 residues. CDR3 in DNA: TGCGCCAGCAGCGCTAGCGGGAACCGTGAGACCCAGTACTTC. It codes for CASSASGNRETQYF.

V and J are TRBV7-3 and TRBJ1-1, with D perhaps matching TRBD1 (5 bases). The V gene's germline CDR1 is SGHTA and CDR2 FQGTGA. This CDR3 has 16 amino acids. Trimming shortened V by 0 bases and J by 6 bases, and 17 bases separated the two germline ends. The chain's CDR3 is CASSLTPAGRGSEAFF. The CDR3 DNA follows: TGTGCCAGCAGCTTAACGCCGGCAGGGAGGGGCTCTGAAGCTTTCTTT.

The chain employs TRBV28 and TRBJ2-7; tentatively, D is TRBD2 (6 bases). Germline values: CDR1 MDHEN, CDR2 SYDVKM. Deletions cut 4 bases from V and 5 bases from J, with 12 bases between. The CDR3 is made up of 13 amino acids. CDR3 bases: TGTGCCAGCAGTTCCACAGGACTAAACGAGCAGTACGTC. Protein sequence: CASSSTGLNEQYV.

The chain employs TRBV30 and TRBJ1-1; TRBD1 matches 7 bases. CDR1 is GTSNPN and CDR2 is SVGIG in the germline V gene (reference sequence). Unmatched junction bases numbered 8, after V lost 3 bases and J lost 10 bases. CDR3 length equals 12 residues. CDR3: CAWRRDSERAFF. CDR3 nucleotides: TGTGCCTGGAGACGGGACAGCGAACGAGCTTTCTTT.

This clone was found a few times. This sequence joins TRBV5-1 and TRBJ2-3; D not certain. In germline, CDR1 is SGHRS, CDR2 YFSETQ. The CDR3 has 13 residues. Trimming removed 0 bases from V and 5 bases from J, with 7 bases in between. The CDR3 is CASSLGAKDTQYF. The CDR3 DNA reads as TGCGCCAGCAGCTTGGGAGCTAAAGATACGCAGTATTTT.

Details on this clone: The same CDR3 can be traced to other DNA sequences in this sample. The chain combines TRBV12-3 or TRBV12-4 with TRBJ2-7, with D tentatively TRBD1 (5 bases). The CDR3 spans 11 residues. The V and J ends lost 5 bases and 3 bases respectively, with 5 bases between them. The CDR3 sequence is CASSDSYEQYF. The CDR3 DNA reads as TGTGCCAGCAGTGACAGCTACGAGCAGTACTTC.

V and J are TRBV7-3 and TRBJ2-5, with a tentative D call TRBD1 (5 bases). The ends were cut back, 5 bases at V and 5 bases at J, with 18 bases in the middle. CDR3 size: 15 residues. Germline V lookup: CDR1 SGHTA, CDR2 FQGTGA. CDR3 coding DNA: TGTGCCAGCAGCCCATCAGGGTCCAATGTGGAGACCCAGTACTTC. Translating gives CASSPSGSNVETQYF.